This T cell receptor beta chain was profiled in a study of beta chain features in type 1 diabetes. Overall study: Cell yields, age and gender were similar between patients and healthy donors. Whole-study results and caveats: For Type 1 diabetes patients, all four CD4+ subsets carried TCRB CDR3s that were moderately but significantly shorter. Relative to healthy donors, patients appeared to have naive, central memory and Treg TCRB repertoires that were more similar. PCR, the amplification step, might favor shorter templates, equally in patients and controls.

All of the isolated RNA was reverse transcribed, so expressed TCRB transcripts were sequenced. The repertoire was sequenced with immunoSEQ multiplex PCR; TCRdb's copy has only in-frame clones and lacks some. Of over 150,000 clones in the sample, around a tenth were seen once. On this clone itself: What it recognizes is unknown.

The V gene's germline CDR1 is SGHTA and CDR2 FQGTGA. V lost 5 bases and J lost 9, with 8 bases in between. The CDR3 extends over 11 amino acids. The gene calls are TRBV7-3 and TRBJ2-1; tentatively, D is TRBD1 (6 bases). The sequencing input was central memory CD4+ T cells from blood. This TCR was recovered from a man aged 30-40 years with type 1 diabetes. The CDR3 is CASSPGVEQFF. CDR3 nucleotide sequence: TGTGCCAGCAGCCCAGGGGTTGAGCAGTTCTTC.